This T cell receptor (beta chain) was recorded in a study of Ad26.COV2.S vaccination and SARS-CoV-2 variants. In the study overall: Donor was in the COV1001 Ad26.COV2.S trial arm. Intramuscularly, Ad26.COV2.S was given either once or twice, 56 days apart.

CDR3 length: 13 residues. CDR1 and CDR2 (germline): SGHRS, YFSETQ. V lost 0 bases to trimming and J lost 9 bases, with 10 bases between them. The treatment: approximately 18 received Ad26.COV2.S at low or high dose, single or two shots; 5 received placebo; per-sample allocation not given. Collection of the samples took place on day 63 after the first injection of vaccine or placebo. Data came from immunoSEQ multiplex PCR; TCRdb stores just in-frame clones and leaves some out. The top ten hold over 1.3% of the sample, which has roughly 680,000 clones, 70% to 90% seen once. Details on this clone: The antigen remains undetermined.

Regarding the study as a whole: People who got the vaccine had more spike-specific TCR breadth than people who got placebo. Measurements of TCR breadth and depth may have given underestimates of the total T cell responses.

The gene calls are TRBV5-1 and TRBJ1-5; no clear D gene. The sequence came from a person aged 18 to 59 who received the Ad26.COV2.S COVID-19 vaccine or a placebo. This material consisted of peripheral blood, taken in a trial of Ad26.COV2.S vaccine versus placebo. Here the CDR3 reads CASSLGPDGPQHF. For the CDR3, the DNA is TGCGCCAGCAGCTTGGGTCCTGACGGGCCCCAGCATTTT.